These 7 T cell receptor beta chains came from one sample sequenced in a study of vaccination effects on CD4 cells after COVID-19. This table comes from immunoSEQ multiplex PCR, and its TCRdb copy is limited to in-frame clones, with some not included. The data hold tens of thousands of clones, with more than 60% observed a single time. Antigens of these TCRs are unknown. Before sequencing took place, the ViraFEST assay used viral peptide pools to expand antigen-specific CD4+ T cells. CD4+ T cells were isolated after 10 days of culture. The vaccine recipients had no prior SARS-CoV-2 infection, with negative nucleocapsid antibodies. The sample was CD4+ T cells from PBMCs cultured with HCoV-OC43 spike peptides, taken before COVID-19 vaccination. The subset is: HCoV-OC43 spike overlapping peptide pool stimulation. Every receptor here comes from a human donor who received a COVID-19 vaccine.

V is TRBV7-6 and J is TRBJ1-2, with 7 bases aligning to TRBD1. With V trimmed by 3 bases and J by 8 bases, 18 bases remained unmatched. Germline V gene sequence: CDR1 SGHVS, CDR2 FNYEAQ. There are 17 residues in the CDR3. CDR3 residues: CASSLGNRGAGSGGYTF. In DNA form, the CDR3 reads TGTGCCAGCAGCTTGGGGAACAGGGGAGCGGGATCTGGGGGCTACACCTTC.

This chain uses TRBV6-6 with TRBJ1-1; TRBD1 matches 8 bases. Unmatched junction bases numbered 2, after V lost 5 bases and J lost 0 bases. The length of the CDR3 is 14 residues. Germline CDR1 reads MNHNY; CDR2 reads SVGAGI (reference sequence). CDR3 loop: CASSRQGMNTEAFF. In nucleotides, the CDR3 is TGTGCCAGCAGTAGACAGGGGATGAACACTGAAGCTTTCTTT.

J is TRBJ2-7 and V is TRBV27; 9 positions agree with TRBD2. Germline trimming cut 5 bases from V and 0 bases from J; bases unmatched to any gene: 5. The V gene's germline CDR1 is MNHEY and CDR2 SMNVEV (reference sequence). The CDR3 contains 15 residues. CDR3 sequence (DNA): TGTGCCAGCAGTCCAGGACTAGCGAGCTCCTACGAGCAGTACTTC. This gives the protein CASSPGLASSYEQYF.

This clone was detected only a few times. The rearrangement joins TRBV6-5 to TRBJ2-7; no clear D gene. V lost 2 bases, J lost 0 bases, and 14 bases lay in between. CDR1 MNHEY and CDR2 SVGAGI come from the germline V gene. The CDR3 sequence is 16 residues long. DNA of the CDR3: TGTGCCAGCAGTTACACCTCCTTTACCAGCTCCTACGAGCAGTACTTC. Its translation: CASSYTSFTSSYEQYF.

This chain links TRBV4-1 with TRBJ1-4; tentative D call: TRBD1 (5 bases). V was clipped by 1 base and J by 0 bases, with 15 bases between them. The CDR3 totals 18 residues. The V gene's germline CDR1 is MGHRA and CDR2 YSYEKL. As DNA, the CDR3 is TGCGCCAGCAGCCAAGGGAGGGCCAGGGCGACAACTAATGAAAAACTGTTTTTT. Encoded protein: CASSQGRARATTNEKLFF.

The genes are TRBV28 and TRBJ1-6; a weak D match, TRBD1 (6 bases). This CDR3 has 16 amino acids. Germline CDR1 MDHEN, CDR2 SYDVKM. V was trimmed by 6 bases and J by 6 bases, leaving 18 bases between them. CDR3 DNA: TGTGCCAGCAGCTCTAGGCCAGGACAGACTAATTCACCCCTCCACTTT. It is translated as CASSSRPGQTNSPLHF.

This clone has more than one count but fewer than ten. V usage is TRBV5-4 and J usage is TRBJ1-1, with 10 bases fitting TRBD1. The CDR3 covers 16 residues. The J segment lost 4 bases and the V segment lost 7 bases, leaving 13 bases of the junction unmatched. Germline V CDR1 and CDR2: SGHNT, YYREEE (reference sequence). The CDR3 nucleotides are TGTGCCAGCCCGGACAGGGGGGCGGGTGTTAGCACTGAAGCTTTCTTT. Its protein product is CASPDRGAGVSTEAFF.